Shown below are 22 T cell receptor beta chains from a single sample sequenced in a study of blood T cell repertoires in COVID-19. TCRdb's copy holds only in-frame clones and misses some; the assay was immunoSEQ multiplex PCR. The sample lists hundreds of thousands of clones; 88% were seen once. Sequenced: peripheral blood. All receptors derive from a woman aged 50 to 65 with active or convalescent COVID-19.

The gene calls are TRBV18 and TRBJ1-1; 12 bases map to TRBD1. The germline gives CDR1 KGHSH, CDR2 LQKENI. J was trimmed by 6 bases and V by 1 base; bases with no gene match: 21. The CDR3 length is 21 residues. CDR3 protein: CASSPLTPRDRGRLRLAEAFF. CDR3 in DNA: TGTGCCAGCTCACCACTTACCCCTCGGGACAGGGGGCGATTAAGGTTGGCTGAAGCTTTCTTT. The variable domain in full, completed from reference TRBV18 and TRBJ1-1, reads NAGVMQNPRHLVRRRGQEARLRCSPMKGHSHVYWYRQLPEEGLKFMVYLQKENIIDESGMPKERFSAEFPKEGPSILRIQQVVRGDSAAYFCASSPLTPRDRGRLRLAEAFFGQGTRLTVV.

This clone appeared a single time. The chain recombines TRBV29-1 with TRBJ1-2, with 7 nucleotides matching TRBD1. The CDR3 consists of 13 residues. The V and J ends lost 7 bases and 3 bases, in that order; junction bases with no gene match: 8. CDR1 is SQVTM and CDR2 is ANQGSEA in the germline V gene. The CDR3 region has the DNA TGCAGCGCCGCCGGGACAGTGGACTATGGCTACACCTTC. This codes for CSAAGTVDYGYTF.

The chain has TRBV4-1 and TRBJ1-5; D gene unclear. The CDR3 totals 15 residues. The germline V gene encodes CDR1 MGHRA and CDR2 YSYEKL. With 7 bases removed from V and 0 bases from J, the gap between germline ends came to 13 bases. The CDR3 bases are TGCGCCAGCACCCCAACCGGGTATAGCAATCAGCCCCAGCATTTT. Encoded protein: CASTPTGYSNQPQHF.

V usage is TRBV5-1 and J usage is TRBJ2-3; 10 bases fit TRBD2. The V gene's germline CDR1 is SGHRS and CDR2 YFSETQ. The CDR3 is 16 amino acids. V was pared by 1 base and J by 6 bases, with 8 bases of the junction left unmatched. CDR3 residues: CASSLLAGGAGDTQYF. DNA for the CDR3: TGCGCCAGCAGCTTGTTAGCGGGGGGCGCAGGGGATACGCAGTATTTT. Filled out from reference TRBV5-1 and TRBJ2-3, the complete variable domain reads KAGVTQTPRYLIKTRGQQVTLSCSPISGHRSVSWYQQTPGQGLQFLFEYFSETQRNKGNFPGRFSGRQFSNSRSEMNVSTLELGDSALYLCASSLLAGGAGDTQYFGPGTRLTVL.

The rearrangement links TRBV5-1 to TRBJ2-3; a possible D gene is TRBD2 (5 bases). Trimming took 0 bases from V and 3 from J, leaving 14 bases between them. Germline loops: CDR1 SGHRS, CDR2 YFSETQ. This CDR3 spans 16 amino acids. DNA of the CDR3: TGCGCCAGCAGCTTGGCCGGAGAGGGAACGACAGATACGCAGTATTTT. Protein sequence: CASSLAGEGTTDTQYF.

The V and J genes are TRBV7-2 and TRBJ1-5; a possible D gene is TRBD1 (5 bases). The CDR3 consists of 14 residues. Germline CDR1 SGHTA, CDR2 FQGNSA. V gave up 4 bases and J gave up 4 bases, with 11 bases separating them. CDR3 amino acids: CASSSGLINQPQHF. DNA for the CDR3: TGTGCCAGCAGCTCGGGACTCATAAATCAGCCCCAGCATTTT.

This rearrangement joins TRBV4-2 to TRBJ2-3; D possibly corresponds to TRBD1 (6 bases). The CDR3 contains 13 residues. From germline, CDR1 is LGHNA and CDR2 YNFKEQ. The ends were cut back, 1 base at V and 5 bases at J, with 7 bases in the middle. DNA of the CDR3: TGTGCCAGCAGCCAAGTGACAGGAGATACGCAGTATTTT. Its protein is CASSQVTGDTQYF.

This clone was seen a single time. The rearrangement uses TRBV4-1 and TRBJ1-3; maybe TRBD1 (6 bases). The CDR3 spans 16 residues. Trimming removed 4 bases from V and 3 bases from J, with 16 bases in between. Germline V gene sequence: CDR1 MGHRA, CDR2 YSYEKL. The CDR3 nucleotides are TGCGCCAGCAGCCTCTCACAGGGTTCTGGTGGAAACACCATATATTTT. The encoded protein is CASSLSQGSGGNTIYF.

The V call is TRBV27, the J call TRBJ2-1; D gene uncertain. The CDR3 totals 16 residues. The germline V gene has CDR1 MNHEY and CDR2 SMNVEV (reference sequence). Trimming removed 2 bases from V and 0 bases from J, with 11 bases in between. CDR3 amino acids: CASSLGRPSSYNEQFF. The DNA for the CDR3 is TGTGCCAGCAGTTTAGGCAGGCCCAGCTCCTACAATGAGCAGTTCTTC.

J is TRBJ2-7 and V is TRBV11-2, with TRBD2 identical over 10 bases. The V segment lost 5 bases and the J segment 3 bases; nucleotides outside the gene matches: 7. Germline assignment: CDR1 SGHAT and CDR2 FQNNGV. This CDR3 spans 15 amino acids. The CDR3 DNA is TGTGCCAGCAGCCGTTCGAGCGGGGGGGTCTACGAGCAGTACTTC. Translating it yields CASSRSSGGVYEQYF.

V and J are TRBV3-1 (or the pseudogene TRBV3-2) and TRBJ2-7; 7 positions agree with TRBD2. The CDR3 has 14 residues. J was trimmed by 3 bases and V by 1 base; bases with no gene match: 3. Germline CDR1 reads LGHDT; CDR2 reads YNNKEL (reference sequence). In DNA, the CDR3 is TGTGCCAGCAGCCAAGGGAGCGGGAACTACGAGCAGTACTTC. It encodes CASSQGSGNYEQYF.

The V gene is TRBV3-1 (or the pseudogene TRBV3-2), the J gene TRBJ1-1, with D tentatively TRBD1 (6 bases). This CDR3 comprises 12 residues. V lost 1 base, J lost 9 bases, and 9 bases lay in between. Looked up from germline, CDR1 is LGHDT and CDR2 is YNNKEL (reference sequence). CDR3 sequence (DNA): TGTGCCAGCAGCCAAGGCGGACAGCAAGCTTTCTTT. Translation gives CASSQGGQQAFF.

This clone was detected a few times. The J gene is TRBJ1-1, the V gene TRBV6-5; TRBD1 aligns across 9 bases. The CDR3 is 13 residues long. The trim removed 6 bases at V and 3 bases at J, leaving 2 bases unmatched. Germline CDR1 is MNHEY and CDR2 is SVGAGI. The CDR3 DNA reads as TGTGCCAGCAGATGGACAGGGGACACTGAAGCTTTCTTT. Translated: CASRWTGDTEAFF.

The J gene is TRBJ2-7, the V gene TRBV6-5; TRBD1 agrees at 7 bases. Germline trimming cut 7 bases from V and 0 bases from J; bases unmatched to any gene: 9. The V gene's germline CDR1 is MNHEY and CDR2 SVGAGI. This CDR3 has 15 amino acids. The CDR3 reads CASTNGDSVSYEQYF. The CDR3 DNA sequence: TGTGCCAGCACTAATGGGGACAGCGTCTCCTACGAGCAGTACTTC.

The chain recombines TRBV9 with TRBJ1-1; D not resolved. This CDR3 contains 13 residues. CDR1 is SGDLS and CDR2 is YYNGEE in the germline V gene. Trimming removed 4 bases at V and 1 base at J, with 8 bases between. CDR3: CASSPRGNTEAFF. The CDR3 nucleotides are TGTGCCAGCAGCCCTCGGGGGAACACTGAAGCTTTCTTT.

The J gene is TRBJ2-1, the V gene TRBV3-1 (or the pseudogene TRBV3-2); 9 bases are a match to TRBD1. Germline assignment: CDR1 LGHDT and CDR2 YNNKEL (reference sequence). Trimming at V came to 2 bases and at J to 2 bases, leaving 4 bases not matched to a gene. The CDR3 spans 16 residues. The CDR3 spells CASSQSWTGAYNEQFF. The CDR3 DNA reads TGTGCCAGCAGCCAATCTTGGACAGGGGCCTACAATGAGCAGTTCTTC.

The rearrangement joins TRBV5-1 to TRBJ2-3, with D perhaps TRBD2 (5 bases). This CDR3 is 17 amino acids long. V was clipped by 2 bases and J by 6 bases, with 22 bases between them. Germline V gene data show CDR1 as SGHRS and CDR2 as YFSETQ. In nucleotides, the CDR3 is TGCGCCAGCAGCTTTGTCGCAACTAGGACTCTTCTCGATACGCAGTATTTT. Its protein is CASSFVATRTLLDTQYF.

The count of this clone is one. The chain links TRBV19 to TRBJ1-2, with a possible D match to TRBD1 (5 bases). The CDR3 spans 12 residues. CDR1 and CDR2 from the germline V gene are LNHDA and SQIVND (reference sequence). Trimming took 5 bases from V and 7 from J, leaving 11 bases between them. DNA of the CDR3: TGTGCCAGTAGTCCCCAGGGAGGTGGCTACACCTTC. The encoded protein is CASSPQGGGYTF.

The rearrangement uses TRBV30 and TRBJ1-2; 8 bases align to TRBD1. This CDR3 spans 14 amino acids. CDR1 and CDR2 from the germline V gene are GTSNPN and SVGIG (reference sequence). After removal of 2 bases from V and 3 bases from J, the junction contained 5 bases not matched to a gene. The CDR3 DNA follows: TGTGCCTGGAGTACCGGACAGGGCCACTATGGCTACACCTTC. This gives the protein CAWSTGQGHYGYTF.

The chain couples TRBV27 to TRBJ1-6, with 7 bases matching TRBD1. Germline V gene sequence: CDR1 MNHEY, CDR2 SMNVEV (reference sequence). V shed 3 bases and J 9 bases; nucleotides not matched to a gene: 5. This CDR3 contains 14 residues. CDR3 nucleotide sequence: TGTGCCAGCAGTTTTGAGGGGGCAAGTTCACCCCTCCACTTT. Its protein product is CASSFEGASSPLHF.

The chain has TRBV28 and TRBJ1-5; TRBD1 matches at 7 bases. The V and J ends lost 1 base and 0 bases, in that order; junction bases with no gene match: 12. Germline V gene lookup returns CDR1 MDHEN and CDR2 SYDVKM. CDR3 size: 19 residues. CDR3 sequence: CASSLYRTGAVNSNQPQHF. CDR3 DNA sequence: TGTGCCAGCAGTTTATACCGGACAGGCGCAGTAAATAGCAATCAGCCCCAGCATTTT.

The V gene is TRBV5-1, the J gene TRBJ2-3; a weak D match, TRBD2 (6 bases). Germline assignment: CDR1 SGHRS and CDR2 YFSETQ. This CDR3 contains 16 residues. V was clipped by 5 bases and J by 0 bases, with 16 bases between them. The CDR3 DNA is TGCGCCAGCAGACCTGTTGGCGGGGCTAGCACAGATACGCAGTATTTT. It encodes CASRPVGGASTDTQYF.